This TCR beta chain was sequenced during a study of long-term antiretroviral therapy in people with HIV. Broader study findings: Information on adherence, resistance and therapy changes was unavailable.

For this clone: Its cognate antigen is unknown.

Researchers ran immunoSEQ v3.0 at survey level. Only in-frame clones appear in the TCRdb table, and some are missing; sequencing was by immunoSEQ multiplex PCR. The profile covers 25,000 to 35,000 clones, with about 90% appearing a single time and more than 0.9% taken by the ten largest. Treatment for all HIV-infected participants took place in the United States. Sequenced here: unsorted PBMCs, sampled 2 years after starting antiretroviral therapy. The receptor was isolated from a man aged 45-60 years with HIV.

The CDR3 region is CASSLGPTNEKLFF. In DNA form, the CDR3 reads TGTGCCAGCAGTTTAGGACCAACTAATGAAAAACTGTTTTTT. V is TRBV28 and J is TRBJ1-4, with no clear D. The V gene lost 2 bases and the J gene lost 0 bases, with 4 bases spanning the gap. The CDR3 has 14 amino acids. Germline V lookup: CDR1 MDHEN, CDR2 SYDVKM.